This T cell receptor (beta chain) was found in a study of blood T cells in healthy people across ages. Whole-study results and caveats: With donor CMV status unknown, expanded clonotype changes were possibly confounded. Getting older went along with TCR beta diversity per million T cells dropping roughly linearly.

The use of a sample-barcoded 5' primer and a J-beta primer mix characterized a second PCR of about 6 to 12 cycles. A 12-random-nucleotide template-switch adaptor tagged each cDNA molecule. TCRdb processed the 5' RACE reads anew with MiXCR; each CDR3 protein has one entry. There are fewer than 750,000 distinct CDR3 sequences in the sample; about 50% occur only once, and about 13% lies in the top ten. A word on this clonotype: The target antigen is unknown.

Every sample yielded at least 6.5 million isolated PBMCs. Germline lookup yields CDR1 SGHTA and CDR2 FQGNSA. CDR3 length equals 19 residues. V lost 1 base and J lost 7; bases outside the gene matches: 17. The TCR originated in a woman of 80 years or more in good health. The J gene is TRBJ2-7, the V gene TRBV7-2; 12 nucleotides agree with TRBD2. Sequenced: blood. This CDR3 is CASSLEGTSGRRSYNEQYF. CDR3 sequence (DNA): TGTGCCAGCAGCTTAGAAGGGACTAGCGGGCGGAGATCCTACAATGAGCAGTACTTC. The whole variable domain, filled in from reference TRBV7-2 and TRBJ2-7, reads GAGVSQSPSNKVTEKGKDVELRCDPISGHTALYWYRQSLGQGLEFLIYFQGNSAPDKSGLPSDRFSAERTGGSVSTLTIQRTQQEDSAVYLCASSLEGTSGRRSYNEQYFGPGTRLTVT.